The 8 T cell receptor beta chains below all came from one sample that was sequenced in a study of CD8 T cells in Susac syndrome. An amount of RNA that ranged from roughly 0.5 to 1 ug was reverse transcribed with random hexamers. TCRdb re-called the immunoSEQ multiplex PCR reads through MiXCR, storing one row per CDR3 protein. Here the sample spans 200,000 to 250,000 distinct CDR3 sequences, about 94% being singletons. The sequenced sample was CD4+ T cells from PBMCs. The receptors stem from a human donor with Susac syndrome.

This sequence joins TRBV28 and TRBJ2-7; 9 positions match TRBD2. The germline V gene encodes CDR1 MDHEN and CDR2 SYDVKM. CDR3 length equals 14 residues. Trimming at V came to 7 bases and at J to 6 bases, leaving 10 bases not matched to a gene. The CDR3 sequence is CASTVLERGAEQYF. As DNA, the CDR3 is TGTGCCAGCACCGTACTAGAGCGGGGGGCCGAGCAGTACTTC.

This chain uses TRBV12-3 or TRBV12-4 with TRBJ1-2; 9 bases map to TRBD1. The CDR3 has 15 amino acids. Unmatched junction bases numbered 11, after V lost 6 bases and J lost 6 bases. In DNA form, the CDR3 reads TGTGCCAGCAGCAGACCCCGGGACAGGGCCGATGGCTACACCTTC. This translates into CASSRPRDRADGYTF.

The chain recombines TRBV7-2 with TRBJ2-2; 11 bases are a match to TRBD1. V gave up 3 bases and J gave up 8 bases; unmatched junction bases: 5. Per germline, CDR1 SGHTA and CDR2 FQGNSA. The CDR3 is 15 residues long. CDR3 DNA sequence: TGTGCCAGCAGCTTCGGACAGGGGGCAAAGGGGGAGCTGTTTTTT. It translates to CASSFGQGAKGELFF.

This clonotype was observed a single time. The V and J genes are TRBV12-3 or TRBV12-4 and TRBJ1-1; 10 bases map to TRBD1. V was clipped by 6 bases and J by 6 bases; unmatched bases: 7. This CDR3 contains 14 residues. CDR3 protein: CASSRGQGGAEAFF. The CDR3 region has the DNA TGTGCCAGCAGCCGCGGACAGGGGGGGGCTGAAGCTTTCTTT.

The chain links TRBV29-1 to TRBJ1-3; no clear D gene. With 1 base removed from V and 2 bases from J, the gap between germline ends came to 6 bases. The CDR3 runs to 13 residues. Per germline, CDR1 SQVTM and CDR2 ANQGSEA. This CDR3 reads CSVEGAAGNTIYF. CDR3 coding DNA: TGCAGCGTTGAAGGCGCGGCTGGAAACACCATATATTTT.

This chain links TRBV30 with TRBJ2-5, with TRBD1 matching 7 bases. V shed 2 bases and J 3 bases; nucleotides not matched to a gene: 6. CDR1 is GTSNPN, CDR2 SVGIG, per germline (reference sequence). This CDR3 has 14 residues. Written as DNA, the CDR3 is TGTGCCTGGAGTAGGGGGCAGAAAGAAGAGACCCAGTACTTC. Translated, it gives CAWSRGQKEETQYF.

The chain links TRBV5-6 to TRBJ2-1; 7 bases are shared with TRBD1. The trim removed 4 bases at V and 7 bases at J, leaving 11 bases unmatched. This CDR3 contains 15 residues. Germline V CDR1 and CDR2: SGHDT, YYEEEE. CDR3 nucleotides: TGTGCCAGCAGCAGAGGACAGGCCCGGCGGAATGAGCAGTTCTTC. Translation: CASSRGQARRNEQFF.

The genes are TRBV28 and TRBJ1-4, with D maybe TRBD1 (6 bases). The length of the CDR3 is 12 residues. The V gene's germline CDR1 is MDHEN and CDR2 SYDVKM. Trimming took 10 bases from V and 8 from J, leaving 14 bases between them. The CDR3 sequence is CATGGAGEKLFF. The DNA for the CDR3 is TGTGCCACCGGGGGGGCGGGAGAAAAACTGTTTTTT.